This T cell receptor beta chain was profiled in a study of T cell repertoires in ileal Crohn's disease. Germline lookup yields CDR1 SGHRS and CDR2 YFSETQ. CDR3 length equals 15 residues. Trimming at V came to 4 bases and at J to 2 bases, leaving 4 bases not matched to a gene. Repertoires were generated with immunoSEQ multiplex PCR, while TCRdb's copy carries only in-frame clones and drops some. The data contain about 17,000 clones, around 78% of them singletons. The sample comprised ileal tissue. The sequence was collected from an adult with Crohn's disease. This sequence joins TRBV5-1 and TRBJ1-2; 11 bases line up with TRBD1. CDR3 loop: CASSPRDRGNYGYTF. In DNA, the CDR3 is TGCGCCAGCAGCCCTCGGGACAGGGGGAACTATGGCTACACCTTC. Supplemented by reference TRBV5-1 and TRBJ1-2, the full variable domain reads KAGVTQTPRYLIKTRGQQVTLSCSPISGHRSVSWYQQTPGQGLQFLFEYFSETQRNKGNFPGRFSGRQFSNSRSEMNVSTLELGDSALYLCASSPRDRGNYGYTFGSGTRLTVV.